This T cell receptor beta chain was documented in a study of T cells in tumors and immune-related adverse events. Germline V gene sequence: CDR1 SGHAT, CDR2 FQNNGV. Trimming left V 4 bases short and J 6 bases short, with 7 bases between. The CDR3 totals 13 residues. TCRdb keeps only in-frame clones here, not all; method: immunoSEQ multiplex PCR. The repertoire consists of around 8,100 clones, with approximately 94% occurring once and the leading ten covering less than 2.5%. This receptor was identified in a female donor with metastatic renal cell carcinoma. This specimen was lymph node tissue, taken from a patient treated with anti-PD-1 therapy. The J gene is TRBJ1-6, the V gene TRBV11-2, with D unclear. DNA of the CDR3: TGTGCCAGCAGCTCTCAACCTAATTCACCCCTCCACTTT. The encoded protein is CASSSQPNSPLHF.